This T cell receptor beta chain was recovered during a study of blood T cell repertoires in COVID-19. Data came from immunoSEQ multiplex PCR; TCRdb stores just in-frame clones and leaves some out. The data hold over 250,000 clones, with over 80% observed a single time. Cohort allocation depended upon clinical history that participants reported. Sequencing used PBMCs or T cells enriched from blood (not recorded which). The sequence was collected from a woman younger than 35 who had recovered from COVID-19.

CDR3: CASSLLFGRGNEQFF. The CDR3 coding sequence is TGTGCCAGCAGCCTCCTGTTCGGGAGGGGTAATGAGCAGTTCTTC. The chain is built from TRBV7-6 and TRBJ2-1, with 8 bases matching TRBD2. Germline CDR1 SGHVS, CDR2 FNYEAQ. CDR3 size: 15 residues. Germline trimming cut 5 bases from V and 7 bases from J; bases unmatched to any gene: 10. Looking up the rest from reference TRBV7-6 and TRBJ2-1 gives the full variable domain: GAGVSQSPRYKVTKRGQDVALRCDPISGHVSLYWYRQALGQGPEFLTYFNYEAQQDKSGLPNDRFSAERPEGSISTLTIQRTEQRDSAMYRCASSLLFGRGNEQFFGPGTRLTVL.